The rows below give T cell receptor beta chains drawn from one sample of a study of CD8+ T cells in alopecia areata. TCRdb keeps only in-frame clones here, not all; method: immunoSEQ multiplex PCR. Of over 150,000 clones listed, roughly 53% are singletons. The material was CD8+ T cells sorted from blood, obtained at week 24, from a patient treated with tofacitinib. These receptors were collected from a human donor with alopecia areata. CDR3s include the opening cysteine and the closing phenylalanine or tryptophan. D genes are given only for firm matches. The listing skips clone size in some rows; elsewhere it reads once, few, many or a size class.

TRBJ2-3 TRBD2 NA TRBV7-9 TGTGCCAGCAGCTTAGGAGCGGGGGGGCTGTTAGGAGATACGCAGTATTTT CASSLGAGGLLGDTQYF
TRBJ1-1 NA NA TRBV4-3 TGCGCCAGCAGCCAAGAGGGGTGGACTGAAGCTTTCTTT CASSQEGWTEAFF
TRBJ1-1 TRBD1 NA TRBV29-1 TGCAGCGTTGACCAGGGGGAGTTTTCTGAAGCTTTCTTT CSVDQGEFSEAFF
TRBJ2-1 NA NA TRBV13 TGTGCCAGCAGCTTACCGACGAATGAGCAGTTCTTC CASSLPTNEQFF
TRBJ2-2 NA once TRBV9 TGTGCCAGCAGCGACATAACCGGGGAGCTGTTTTTT CASSDITGELFF
TRBJ2-7 NA few TRBV10-2 TGCGCCAGCAGGACGGGCTACGAGCAGTACTTC CASRTGYEQYF
TRBJ1-1 NA NA TRBV13 TGTGCCAGCGGCTCGACAGGAAATGAAGCTTTCTTT CASGSTGNEAFF
TRBJ2-5 NA NA TRBV11-2 TGTGCCAGCAGCTTAAGTCGGGGGACAACACCCCACCAGACCCAGTACTTC CASSLSRGTTPHQTQYF
TRBJ1-1 NA NA TRBV30 TGTGCCTGGAGTGATTGGAACACTGAAGCTTTCTTT CAWSDWNTEAFF
TRBJ1-6 NA once TRBV10-2 TGCGCCAGCAATTCAGGGGAAAATTCACCCCTCCACTTT CASNSGENSPLHF
TRBJ1-5 NA NA TRBV6-1 TGTGCCAGCAGTGAAATTCTAGGAGGAGGGGATAGCAATCAGCCCCAGCATTTT CASSEILGGGDSNQPQHF
TRBJ2-1 NA NA TRBV2 TGTGCCAGCAGTGTATCTCAGGGTAATGAGCAGTTCTTC CASSVSQGNEQFF
TRBJ1-5 NA NA TRBV6-5 TGTGCCAGCAGTTACTCGGGTGCAAATCAGCCCCAGCATTTT CASSYSGANQPQHF
TRBJ2-1 NA NA TRBV30 TGTGCCTGGAGTGTGTTATCGGGGAATGAGCAGTTCTTC CAWSVLSGNEQFF
TRBJ2-7 TRBD1 NA TRBV6-6 TGTGCCAGCAGTTGGCCGGGACAGGGTTTGTACGAGCAGTACTTC CASSWPGQGLYEQYF
TRBJ1-2 TRBD1 NA TRBV6-1 TGTGCCAGTTCACAGGGGGCGCAAAACTATGGCTACACCTTC CASSQGAQNYGYTF
TRBJ2-1 TRBD1 few TRBV28 TGTGCCAGCAGTTCCATCGACAGGGATACCAATGAGCAGTTCTTC CASSSIDRDTNEQFF
TRBJ1-1 NA NA TRBV25-1 TGTGCCAGCAGACCCTCGGGCTACGATGAAGCTTTCTTT CASRPSGYDEAFF
TRBJ2-1 TRBD1 few TRBV7-2 TGTGCCAGCAGTACAGATGGGACAGGGATTGGCAATGAGCAGTTCTTC CASSTDGTGIGNEQFF
TRBJ2-7 NA few TRBV29-1 TGCAGCGTTGTTGACAGTAGCTACGAGCAGTACTTC CSVVDSSYEQYF
TRBJ1-6 NA NA TRBV5-1 TGCGCCAGCAGTGGAAAATATAATTCACCCCTCCACTTT CASSGKYNSPLHF
TRBJ2-2 TRBD2 NA TRBV7-9 TGTGCCAGCAGCTTAGCACCGGGAGGAAGCACCGGGGAGCTGTTTTTT CASSLAPGGSTGELFF
TRBJ1-2 NA NA TRBV2 TGTGCCAGCAGTGAATTTGGGCAGGGAAGGGCCTATGGCTACACCTTC CASSEFGQGRAYGYTF